The rows below give T cell receptor beta chains drawn from one sample of a study of blood T cell repertoires in COVID-19. Clones were sequenced by immunoSEQ multiplex PCR, and TCRdb holds only the in-frame ones, with some missing. The table includes roughly 100,000 clones, 69% detected once. Sequenced input: peripheral blood. Receptor source: a man older than 75 with acute or convalescent COVID-19. The CDR3 runs from the conserved cysteine through the conserved F or W. The order of the fields is D gene, clone size, CDR3 length, J gene, V gene, CDR3 protein, CDR3 DNA. A D gene is named only where the DNA matches it firmly. Size tells how often a clone was seen (once, few, many) or the class of an expanded clone, and some rows leave it out.

d_call: TRBD2; clone_size: .; cdr3_length: 15; j_call: TRBJ2-7; v_call: TRBV6-5; cdr3_aa: CASSRGLAGDYEQYF; cdr3_nt: TGTGCCAGCAGTCGGGGACTAGCGGGGGACTACGAGCAGTACTTC
d_call: .; clone_size: .; cdr3_length: 11; j_call: TRBJ2-3; v_call: TRBV2; cdr3_aa: CASKEQDTQYF; cdr3_nt: TGTGCCAGCAAGGAGCAAGATACGCAGTATTTT
d_call: TRBD2; clone_size: .; cdr3_length: 15; j_call: TRBJ2-1; v_call: TRBV18; cdr3_aa: CASSPTSGRGNEQFF; cdr3_nt: TGTGCCAGCTCACCTACTAGCGGACGAGGAAATGAGCAGTTCTTC
d_call: .; clone_size: .; cdr3_length: 13; j_call: TRBJ1-2; v_call: TRBV6-5; cdr3_aa: CASSTGQNYGYTF; cdr3_nt: TGTGCCAGCAGCACCGGACAGAACTATGGCTACACCTTC
d_call: TRBD1; clone_size: .; cdr3_length: 15; j_call: TRBJ2-7; v_call: TRBV6-6; cdr3_aa: CASNLQGTGSYEQYF; cdr3_nt: TGTGCCAGCAACCTCCAGGGGACAGGGTCCTACGAGCAGTACTTC
d_call: TRBD2; clone_size: .; cdr3_length: 16; j_call: TRBJ2-1; v_call: TRBV27; cdr3_aa: CASSLSSGSYYNEQFF; cdr3_nt: TGTGCCAGCAGTTTGTCTAGCGGGAGTTACTACAATGAGCAGTTCTTC
d_call: TRBD2; clone_size: .; cdr3_length: 14; j_call: TRBJ2-7; v_call: TRBV7-6; cdr3_aa: CASSFGLATEEQYF; cdr3_nt: TGTGCCAGCAGCTTTGGACTAGCTACAGAGGAGCAGTACTTC
d_call: .; clone_size: .; cdr3_length: 13; j_call: TRBJ1-2; v_call: TRBV10-1; cdr3_aa: CASSESRRGGYTF; cdr3_nt: TGCGCCAGCAGTGAGAGCAGACGGGGAGGCTACACCTTC
d_call: .; clone_size: .; cdr3_length: 12; j_call: TRBJ1-1; v_call: TRBV6-2/TRBV6-3; cdr3_aa: CASSPDFPMAFF; cdr3_nt: TGTGCCAGCAGTCCCGACTTCCCCATGGCTTTCTTT
d_call: TRBD1; clone_size: .; cdr3_length: 14; j_call: TRBJ1-1; v_call: TRBV15; cdr3_aa: CATSTVNRGTEAFF; cdr3_nt: TGTGCCACCAGCACCGTAAACAGGGGAACTGAAGCTTTCTTT
d_call: .; clone_size: .; cdr3_length: 14; j_call: TRBJ2-5; v_call: TRBV19; cdr3_aa: CARISERLQETQYF; cdr3_nt: TGTGCCAGGATCTCCGAGAGGCTCCAAGAGACCCAGTACTTC
d_call: TRBD2; clone_size: .; cdr3_length: 16; j_call: TRBJ2-5; v_call: TRBV7-3; cdr3_aa: CASSLLGLAGRETQYF; cdr3_nt: TGTGCCAGCAGCTTGCTCGGCCTAGCGGGGCGGGAGACCCAGTACTTC
d_call: TRBD2; clone_size: .; cdr3_length: 16; j_call: TRBJ2-5; v_call: TRBV7-8; cdr3_aa: CASSLWTSGGEETQYF; cdr3_nt: TGTGCCAGCAGCTTATGGACTAGCGGCGGAGAAGAGACCCAGTACTTC
d_call: TRBD1; clone_size: .; cdr3_length: 18; j_call: TRBJ2-6; v_call: TRBV7-8; cdr3_aa: CASSSIGTGLPGANVLTF; cdr3_nt: TGTGCCAGCAGCTCCATCGGGACAGGACTTCCTGGGGCCAACGTCCTGACTTTC
d_call: TRBD1; clone_size: few; cdr3_length: 17; j_call: TRBJ2-1; v_call: TRBV5-4; cdr3_aa: CASSLGGTGSTYNEQFF; cdr3_nt: TGTGCCAGCAGCTTGGGCGGGACAGGGTCCACCTACAATGAGCAGTTCTTC
d_call: .; clone_size: once; cdr3_length: 14; j_call: TRBJ1-1; v_call: TRBV3-1/TRBV3-2; cdr3_aa: CASSQVRGETEAFF; cdr3_nt: TGTGCCAGCAGCCAAGTACGGGGGGAAACTGAAGCTTTCTTT
d_call: .; clone_size: .; cdr3_length: 15; j_call: TRBJ1-4; v_call: TRBV5-4; cdr3_aa: CASSLATVSGEKLFF; cdr3_nt: TGTGCCAGCAGCTTGGCGACAGTCTCCGGTGAAAAACTGTTTTTT
d_call: .; clone_size: .; cdr3_length: 14; j_call: TRBJ1-1; v_call: TRBV19; cdr3_aa: CASTLREKVSEAFF; cdr3_nt: TGTGCCAGTACTCTGAGGGAAAAAGTATCTGAAGCTTTCTTT
d_call: TRBD1; clone_size: .; cdr3_length: 14; j_call: TRBJ1-1; v_call: TRBV7-6; cdr3_aa: CASSLSGTGTEAFF; cdr3_nt: TGTGCCAGCAGCTTGTCCGGGACAGGGACTGAAGCTTTCTTT
d_call: TRBD1; clone_size: .; cdr3_length: 14; j_call: TRBJ1-2; v_call: TRBV28; cdr3_aa: CASSSYRQGDGYTF; cdr3_nt: TGTGCCAGCAGTTCCTATCGACAGGGTGACGGCTACACCTTC
d_call: TRBD2; clone_size: .; cdr3_length: 14; j_call: TRBJ2-1; v_call: TRBV7-9; cdr3_aa: CASSYGLGYNEQFF; cdr3_nt: TGTGCCAGCAGCTACGGACTAGGTTATAATGAGCAGTTCTTC
d_call: TRBD1; clone_size: once; cdr3_length: 17; j_call: TRBJ2-1; v_call: TRBV7-2; cdr3_aa: CASSLLGGPSSYNEQFF; cdr3_nt: TGTGCCAGCAGCCTCCTAGGGGGCCCCAGCTCCTACAATGAGCAGTTCTTC
d_call: TRBD2; clone_size: once; cdr3_length: 14; j_call: TRBJ2-3; v_call: TRBV9; cdr3_aa: CASSPGGGPDTQYF; cdr3_nt: TGTGCCAGCAGCCCCGGGGGGGGCCCAGATACGCAGTATTTT
d_call: TRBD2; clone_size: .; cdr3_length: 11; j_call: TRBJ2-1; v_call: TRBV20-1; cdr3_aa: CSATPSGRLFF; cdr3_nt: TGCAGTGCTACCCCTAGCGGGAGGTTGTTCTTC
d_call: TRBD2; clone_size: .; cdr3_length: 14; j_call: TRBJ2-1; v_call: TRBV28; cdr3_aa: CASSNSGAYNEQFF; cdr3_nt: TGTGCCAGCAGTAATAGCGGGGCCTACAATGAGCAGTTCTTC
d_call: .; clone_size: few; cdr3_length: 18; j_call: TRBJ2-4; v_call: TRBV30; cdr3_aa: CAWSDRAYSPSRVNIQYF; cdr3_nt: TGTGCCTGGAGTGACCGGGCCTACTCCCCCTCGAGGGTAAACATTCAGTACTTC
d_call: .; clone_size: .; cdr3_length: 15; j_call: TRBJ1-2; v_call: TRBV7-8; cdr3_aa: CASSLEGRGVGGYTF; cdr3_nt: TGTGCCAGCAGCTTAGAAGGGAGGGGGGTTGGTGGCTACACCTTC
d_call: .; clone_size: .; cdr3_length: 14; j_call: TRBJ2-7; v_call: TRBV20-1; cdr3_aa: CSASTRDNLYEQYF; cdr3_nt: TGCAGTGCAAGTACCCGGGACAACCTCTACGAGCAGTACTTC
d_call: .; clone_size: few; cdr3_length: 14; j_call: TRBJ1-2; v_call: TRBV19; cdr3_aa: CASSITGGGYGYTF; cdr3_nt: TGTGCCAGTAGTATAACAGGTGGTGGCTATGGCTACACCTTC
d_call: .; clone_size: .; cdr3_length: 14; j_call: TRBJ1-6; v_call: TRBV19; cdr3_aa: CASSTNRMNSPLHF; cdr3_nt: TGTGCCAGTAGTACCAACAGAATGAATTCACCCCTCCACTTT
d_call: TRBD1; clone_size: .; cdr3_length: 15; j_call: TRBJ1-1; v_call: TRBV6-5; cdr3_aa: CASLRQGWGNTEAFF; cdr3_nt: TGTGCCAGCCTCAGACAGGGTTGGGGGAACACTGAAGCTTTCTTT
d_call: .; clone_size: .; cdr3_length: 15; j_call: TRBJ2-7; v_call: TRBV4-1; cdr3_aa: CASSQLDDRIYEQYF; cdr3_nt: TGCGCCAGCAGCCAACTAGACGACCGGATTTACGAGCAGTACTTC
d_call: TRBD2; clone_size: .; cdr3_length: 15; j_call: TRBJ2-7; v_call: TRBV11-2; cdr3_aa: CASSLGPPGGYEQYF; cdr3_nt: TGTGCCAGCAGCTTAGGGCCTCCGGGGGGCTACGAGCAGTACTTC
d_call: TRBD2; clone_size: .; cdr3_length: 15; j_call: TRBJ2-3; v_call: TRBV6-4; cdr3_aa: CASKRSSGSADTQYF; cdr3_nt: TGTGCCAGCAAAAGGAGTAGCGGGAGTGCAGATACGCAGTATTTT
d_call: .; clone_size: .; cdr3_length: 14; j_call: TRBJ2-1; v_call: TRBV29-1; cdr3_aa: CSVAGGGSYNEQFF; cdr3_nt: TGCAGCGTTGCGGGCGGAGGCTCCTACAATGAGCAGTTCTTC
d_call: .; clone_size: .; cdr3_length: 13; j_call: TRBJ2-3; v_call: TRBV19; cdr3_aa: CASSSGWIDTQYF; cdr3_nt: TGTGCCAGTAGTAGCGGGTGGATAGATACGCAGTATTTT
d_call: TRBD1; clone_size: few; cdr3_length: 14; j_call: TRBJ1-2; v_call: TRBV7-2; cdr3_aa: CASSLETGGYGYTF; cdr3_nt: TGTGCCAGCAGCTTAGAGACAGGGGGCTATGGCTACACCTTC
d_call: .; clone_size: .; cdr3_length: 13; j_call: TRBJ1-1; v_call: TRBV25-1; cdr3_aa: CASSEVPGTEAFF; cdr3_nt: TGTGCCAGCAGTGAAGTTCCGGGCACTGAAGCTTTCTTT
d_call: .; clone_size: .; cdr3_length: 15; j_call: TRBJ2-3; v_call: TRBV7-9; cdr3_aa: CASSPGGGGTDTQYF; cdr3_nt: TGTGCCAGCAGCCCCGGAGGCGGCGGCACAGATACGCAGTATTTT
d_call: .; clone_size: many; cdr3_length: 12; j_call: TRBJ1-1; v_call: TRBV19; cdr3_aa: CASSRGSPEAFF; cdr3_nt: TGTGCCAGTAGTCGGGGTTCCCCTGAAGCTTTCTTT
d_call: TRBD2; clone_size: .; cdr3_length: 13; j_call: TRBJ2-3; v_call: TRBV29-1; cdr3_aa: CSSLGGGTDTQYF; cdr3_nt: TGCAGCTCCCTTGGGGGAGGGACAGATACGCAGTATTTT
d_call: .; clone_size: .; cdr3_length: 13; j_call: TRBJ2-5; v_call: TRBV3-1/TRBV3-2; cdr3_aa: CASSQSRKETQYF; cdr3_nt: TGTGCCAGCAGCCAATCCAGAAAAGAGACCCAGTACTTC